This T cell receptor (beta chain) was profiled in a study of shared clonotypes between healthy human individuals. The study's findings and limits: A generally larger estimated richness was seen in naive subsets than in memory subsets. Rarefaction showed sorted-subset sequencing was incomplete despite large depth.

Germline V lookup: CDR1 SGHRS, CDR2 YFSETQ. The CDR3 is 15 amino acids. V shed 2 bases and J 5 bases; nucleotides not matched to a gene: 6. Assay: immunoSEQ multiplex PCR; the TCRdb copy retains only in-frame clones and omits some. The profile covers about 2.4 million clones, with roughly 93% appearing a single time and 0.36% taken by the ten largest. About this clone itself: What it binds is unknown.

The sequenced material came from naive CD4+ T cells from PBMCs. Subset reported: CD45RA+ positively selected. The gene calls are TRBV5-1 and TRBJ2-7; 11 bases are shared with TRBD2. The sequence was obtained from a man between 18 and 35 years old in good health. Some clones in this sample may be carry-over from other donors' samples. The CDR3 loop is CASSFTSGRINEQYF. The DNA of the CDR3 is TGCGCCAGCAGCTTCACTAGCGGGAGAATCAACGAGCAGTACTTC.